The clone carrying this TCR beta chain has at least ten counts. The authors ran a second PCR of about 6 to 11 cycles using a sample-barcoded 5' primer and a J-beta primer mix. TCRdb recomputed calls from the 5' RACE reads with MiXCR, one row per CDR3 protein. The data hold roughly 700,000 distinct CDR3 sequences, with 20% to 25% observed a single time. These data are taken from a study of blood T cells in healthy people across ages. V lost 4 bases and J 1 base, leaving 7 bases between the germline ends. From germline, CDR1 is WSHSY and CDR2 SAAADI. The CDR3 sequence is 13 residues long. This sample also belongs to another study, concerning T cells of mothers and their children.

The origin of this receptor is a boy aged 5 to 17 in good health. Sequencing was done on a sample of blood. The rearrangement links TRBV10-2 to TRBJ2-5; possibly TRBD2 for D (6 bases). The CDR3 loop reads CASSGGVQETQYF. The CDR3 DNA is TGCGCCAGCAGTGGGGGGGTCCAAGAGACCCAGTACTTC.